Sequencing of this T cell receptor beta chain was carried out in a study of cytomegalovirus exposure and HLA in healthy donors. This PCR relied on a set of 60 Vbeta primers and 13 Jbeta primers. Sequenced by immunoSEQ multiplex PCR; TCRdb stores in-frame clones only, minus some. The data show 200,000 to 250,000 clones, more than 60% seen once. The CDR3 sequence is 17 residues long. The germline CDR1 and CDR2 sequences are GTSNPN and SVGIG (reference sequence). The V and J ends lost 2 bases and 4 bases, in that order; junction bases with no gene match: 6. This clonotype was obtained from a woman aged 60 to 75 in good health and CMV-seropositive. The chain recombines TRBV30 with TRBJ2-6; 12 nucleotides line up with TRBD1. The sequencing sample was made of PBMCs. The CDR3 DNA reads as TGTGCCTGGAGTTCCGGGACAGGGGGCTCGGGGGCCAACGTCCTGACTTTC. This sequence encodes CAWSSGTGGSGANVLTF.